A single sample is the source of the 15 T cell receptor beta chains below, sequenced in a study of beta chain features in type 1 diabetes (dated by TCRdb to 2016 to 2019). The antigens these receptors bind are not known. Results the study describes overall, beyond this receptor: Type 1 diabetes patients showed a moderate but significant shortening of TCRB CDR3 length in all four CD4+ subsets.

The library was produced with the immunoSEQ multiplex PCR assay. The entire amount of isolated RNA was reverse transcribed using the High Capacity cDNA Reverse Transcription Kit, so the sequenced TCRB transcripts were expressed ones. This is the immuneACCESS table as TCRdb keeps it, with only in-frame sequences that have V and J called. A part of the clones is gone; compared with another copy, unresolved V genes explain less than half, and the rest is unexplained. The sample table contains about 170,000 clones; only one count was recorded for approximately 7.8% of them. About 0.9% of the sample rests with the top ten. Material: central memory CD4+ T cells from blood. The receptor source for this set is a woman aged 40 to 50 with type 1 diabetes.

The chain is built from TRBV6-5 and TRBJ2-1; D is possibly TRBD1 (5 bases). Germline values: CDR1 MNHEY, CDR2 SVGAGI. The CDR3 is 15 amino acids. Trimming left V 2 bases short and J 0 bases short, with 8 bases between. The CDR3 nucleotides read TGTGCCAGCAGTTACCTTGGGGCCTCCTACAATGAGCAGTTCTTC. Translation gives CASSYLGASYNEQFF.

The chain employs TRBV4-3 and TRBJ1-2; D unclear. The germline V gene encodes CDR1 LGHNA and CDR2 YSLEER. The CDR3 runs 12 residues. The ends were cut back, 2 bases at V and 4 bases at J, with 5 bases in the middle. The CDR3 spells CASSQPGYGYTF. The CDR3 DNA follows: TGCGCCAGCAGCCAACCGGGCTATGGCTACACCTTC.

The V call is TRBV7-9, the J call TRBJ1-2; no clear D gene. The CDR3 length is 14 residues. V lost 1 base and J lost 8, with 14 bases in between. Germline V gene lookup returns CDR1 SEHNR and CDR2 FQNEAQ (reference sequence). CDR3 amino acids: CASSLEERSRGYTF. The CDR3 bases are TGTGCCAGCAGCTTAGAGGAGCGATCGAGGGGCTACACCTTC. Based on the CDR3 plus reference TRBV7-9 and TRBJ1-2, the full variable domain is DTGVSQNPRHKITKRGQNVTFRCDPISEHNRLYWYRQTLGQGPEFLTYFQNEAQLEKSRLLSDRFSAERPKGSFSTLEIQRTEQGDSAMYLCASSLEERSRGYTFGSGTRLTVV.

The rearrangement joins TRBV29-1 to TRBJ1-1; 8 bases map to TRBD1. The CDR3 extends over 14 amino acids. Germline V lookup: CDR1 SQVTM, CDR2 ANQGSEA. V dropped 6 bases and J dropped 0; count of bases not matched to a gene: 6. CDR3 in amino acids: CSVRAGGVNTEAFF. The CDR3 coding sequence is TGCAGCGTGAGAGCAGGGGGCGTGAACACTGAAGCTTTCTTT.

This chain joins TRBV20-1 and TRBJ1-2, with TRBD1 identical over 7 bases. CDR1 is DFQATT and CDR2 is SNEGSKA in the germline V gene (reference sequence). CDR3 length: 11 amino acids. The J segment lost 5 bases and the V segment lost 6 bases, leaving 3 bases of the junction unmatched. CDR3 bases: TGCAGTGCCTGGACAGGTTATGGCTACACCTTC. Amino acid sequence: CSAWTGYGYTF.

This clone came up a few times. This chain links TRBV19 with TRBJ1-1, with TRBD1 matching 8 bases. V dropped 6 bases and J dropped 0; count of bases not matched to a gene: 3. There are 14 residues in the CDR3. Germline V gene lookup returns CDR1 LNHDA and CDR2 SQIVND (reference sequence). Here the CDR3 reads CASSRTGMNTEAFF. DNA of the CDR3: TGTGCCAGTAGCCGGACAGGGATGAACACTGAAGCTTTCTTT.

The CDR3: CASGGPNQPQHF. The CDR3, as DNA: TGTGCCAGTGGTGGGCCCAATCAGCCCCAGCATTTT. The chain couples TRBV2 to TRBJ1-5; D gene unclear. Germline V gives CDR1 SNHLY, CDR2 FYNNEI. Trimming shortened V by 9 bases and J by 3 bases, and 9 bases separated the two germline ends. The CDR3 spans 12 residues. The whole variable domain, filled in from reference TRBV2 and TRBJ1-5, reads EPEVTQTPSHQVTQMGQEVILRCVPISNHLYFYWYRQILGQKVEFLVSFYNNEISEKSEIFDDQFSVERPDGSNFTLKIRSTKLEDSAMYFCASGGPNQPQHFGDGTRLSIL.

This clone turned up a few times. The genes are TRBV7-3 and TRBJ1-2, with no clear D. The CDR3 spans 14 residues. The germline V gene has CDR1 SGHTA and CDR2 FQGTGA. The germline V and J ends were trimmed by 6 bases and 4 bases, with 15 bases remaining between them. CDR3 DNA sequence: TGTGCCAGCAGGTATCCCGATCGGGGCTATGGCTACACCTTC. This translates into CASRYPDRGYGYTF.

V and J are TRBV5-1 and TRBJ1-2; 12 bases are a match to TRBD1. The CDR3 sequence is 14 residues long. Germline-derived CDR1 and CDR2 are SGHRS and YFSETQ. Losses at the gene ends were 10 bases for V and 6 bases for J; bases not matched to a gene: 10. The CDR3 bases are TGCGCCTGCCGACCGGGACAGGGGGCCGATGGCTACACCTTC. It specifies CACRPGQGADGYTF.

The chain combines TRBV7-2 with TRBJ2-7, with D possibly TRBD2 on 6 matching bases. CDR3 length equals 14 residues. Germline lookup yields CDR1 SGHTA and CDR2 FQGNSA. The V end lost 5 bases, the J end lost 6 bases, and 17 bases lay between the germline ends. The CDR3 sequence: CASSQNLGSGEQYF. The CDR3 DNA follows: TGTGCCAGCAGCCAAAACCTCGGTAGCGGCGAGCAGTACTTC.

The chain links TRBV4-3 to TRBJ1-1; 7 bases fit TRBD1. The junction had 13 bases not matched to a gene; V was cut back by 2 bases and J by 10 bases. Per germline, CDR1 LGHNA and CDR2 YSLEER. This CDR3 is built from 15 residues. This CDR3 is CASSQSLYDRDRAFF. The CDR3 DNA reads as TGCGCCAGCAGCCAATCCCTTTATGACAGGGACCGAGCTTTCTTT.

This clone was counted a few times. V is TRBV5-1 and J is TRBJ1-2, with no clear D. CDR3 length: 14 residues. V lost 0 bases, J lost 6 bases, and 12 bases lay in between. The germline V gene encodes CDR1 SGHRS and CDR2 YFSETQ. CDR3 amino acids: CASSLGQVKDGYTF. DNA for the CDR3: TGCGCCAGCAGCTTGGGGCAGGTGAAGGATGGCTACACCTTC. The variable domain in full, completed from reference TRBV5-1 and TRBJ1-2, reads KAGVTQTPRYLIKTRGQQVTLSCSPISGHRSVSWYQQTPGQGLQFLFEYFSETQRNKGNFPGRFSGRQFSNSRSEMNVSTLELGDSALYLCASSLGQVKDGYTFGSGTRLTVV.

This rearrangement joins TRBV28 to TRBJ2-7; 9 bases line up with TRBD1. The CDR3 is 15 amino acids. Unmatched junction bases numbered 7, after V lost 5 bases and J lost 2 bases. The germline V gene has CDR1 MDHEN and CDR2 SYDVKM. CDR3 region: CASSLPGTGTYEQYF. For the CDR3, the DNA is TGTGCCAGCAGTCTACCCGGGACAGGGACCTACGAGCAGTACTTC.

The CDR3 region has the DNA TGTGCCAGTAGTAATCGGGCTGAAGCTTTCTTT. This sequence encodes CASSNRAEAFF. The rearrangement links TRBV19 to TRBJ1-1; no clear D gene. Looked up from germline, CDR1 is LNHDA and CDR2 is SQIVND (reference sequence). The CDR3 extends over 11 amino acids. The V end lost 4 bases, the J end lost 6 bases, and 6 bases lay between the germline ends.

V usage is TRBV19 and J usage is TRBJ1-1; TRBD1 is a possible D gene (6 bases). There are 15 residues in the CDR3. V was clipped by 3 bases and J by 0 bases, with 11 bases between them. Germline V lookup: CDR1 LNHDA, CDR2 SQIVND (reference sequence). The CDR3 here is CASSIQDSLNTEAFF. In DNA form, the CDR3 reads TGTGCCAGTAGTATCCAGGACAGCTTGAACACTGAAGCTTTCTTT.